One sample yielded the 30 T cell receptor beta chains listed below, sequenced in a study of beta chain features in type 1 diabetes. Reverse transcribing all isolated RNA meant expressed TCRB transcripts were sequenced. Only in-frame clones appear in the TCRdb table, and some are missing; sequencing was by immunoSEQ multiplex PCR. Found here are roughly 450,000 clones, about 14% of them singletons; the top ten hold less than 0.04%. What was sequenced was naive CD4+ T cells from blood. These receptors were taken from a man younger than 45 in good health.

The chain employs TRBV11-1 and TRBJ2-6; either TRBD1 or TRBD2 may fit D (5 bases each). Trimming pared 2 bases from V and 3 bases from J, leaving 8 bases between. Germline V gene data show CDR1 as SGHAT and CDR2 as FQDESV (reference sequence). The CDR3 has 15 amino acids. CDR3 sequence reads: CASSLRGDGANVLTF. DNA for the CDR3: TGTGCCAGCAGCTTAAGAGGGGATGGGGCCAACGTCCTGACTTTC.

V and J are TRBV29-1 and TRBJ1-2, with D hard to call. V was cut by 2 bases and J by 2 bases, with 12 bases left in between. In germline, CDR1 is SQVTM, CDR2 ANQGSEA. CDR3 length: 14 residues. The CDR3 sequence: CSVEIRQVNYGYTF. CDR3 DNA sequence: TGCAGCGTTGAAATCCGGCAGGTCAACTATGGCTACACCTTC.

The chain carries TRBV30 and TRBJ2-2; D not certain. V gave up 0 bases and J gave up 6 bases, with 14 bases separating them. The germline CDR1 and CDR2 sequences are GTSNPN and SVGIG (reference sequence). The CDR3 totals 15 residues. CDR3 DNA: TGTGCCTGGAGTGTACGTTTCTCGGAATCCGGGGAGCTGTTTTTT. Its protein is CAWSVRFSESGELFF.

The rearrangement links TRBV2 to TRBJ1-5, with D possibly TRBD1 on 6 matching bases. Deletions cut 8 bases from V and 4 bases from J, with 18 bases between. The CDR3 is 15 residues long. Germline V gene data show CDR1 as SNHLY and CDR2 as FYNNEI. CDR3 residues: CASGLEGTPNQPQHF. CDR3 DNA: TGTGCCAGCGGATTGGAGGGGACACCGAATCAGCCCCAGCATTTT.

The J gene is TRBJ1-6, the V gene TRBV5-1; 9 nucleotides match TRBD1. The CDR3 consists of 15 residues. Germline CDR1 SGHRS, CDR2 YFSETQ. With V trimmed by 4 bases and J by 8 bases, 7 bases remained unmatched. This CDR3 is CASSPGTGSDSPLHF. In nucleotides, the CDR3 is TGCGCCAGCAGCCCCGGGACAGGGTCGGATTCACCCCTCCACTTT.

This clone was observed a few times. The chain is built from TRBV10-3 and TRBJ2-3, with D unclear. This CDR3 has 15 residues. The V end lost 0 bases, the J end lost 6 bases, and 13 bases lay between the germline ends. Looked up from germline, CDR1 is ENHRY and CDR2 is SYGVKD. In nucleotides, the CDR3 is TGTGCCATCAGTGAGTCGACAATTTATCCGGATACGCAGTATTTT. Translated: CAISESTIYPDTQYF.

This sequence joins TRBV4-2 and TRBJ2-5; D could derive from TRBD1 or TRBD2 (5 bases each). The CDR3 has 17 residues. Germline values: CDR1 LGHNA, CDR2 YNFKEQ. Trimming left V 0 bases short and J 4 bases short, with 18 bases between. Written as DNA, the CDR3 is TGTGCCAGCAGCCAAGAAAGGGCGGGCCCGAGGGGAGAGACCCAGTACTTC. It specifies CASSQERAGPRGETQYF.

This clone was detected only a few times. V and J are TRBV7-9 and TRBJ1-2; TRBD1 aligns across 9 bases. Germline V gene sequence: CDR1 SEHNR, CDR2 FQNEAQ (reference sequence). This CDR3 spans 15 amino acids. V trimming: 5 bases; J trimming: 6 bases; junction bases outside the gene matches: 10. Here the CDR3 reads CASSPPGQGSDGYTF. CDR3 nucleotide sequence: TGTGCCAGCAGCCCTCCGGGACAGGGTTCTGATGGCTACACCTTC.

The chain joins TRBV6-5 to TRBJ2-7, with a weak D call TRBD2 (5 bases). V was shortened by 8 bases and J by 0 bases, with 14 bases between the two germline ends. This CDR3 spans 14 amino acids. Germline CDR1 reads MNHEY; CDR2 reads SVGAGI. The CDR3 nucleotides read TGTGCCAGCGCCGCTAGCTCCAGCTCCTACGAGCAGTACGTC. The encoded protein is CASAASSSSYEQYV.

This clone was counted only a few times. The rearrangement links TRBV25-1 to TRBJ1-6; D unclear. The CDR3 contains 14 residues. Germline V gene sequence: CDR1 MGHDK, CDR2 SYGVNS. With 8 bases removed from V and 5 bases from J, the gap between germline ends came to 13 bases. The CDR3 region has the DNA TGTGCCAGCGGGGAAGGGCCTAATAATTCACCCCTCCACTTT. Its protein is CASGEGPNNSPLHF.

The V and J genes are TRBV11-2 and TRBJ2-7; D ambiguous. The length of the CDR3 is 13 residues. The germline V gene encodes CDR1 SGHAT and CDR2 FQNNGV. V gave up 5 bases and J gave up 3 bases, with 11 bases separating them. The CDR3 loop reads CASSPGQSYEQYF. As DNA, the CDR3 is TGTGCCAGCAGCCCCGGGCAGAGCTACGAGCAGTACTTC. The full variable domain, completed using reference TRBV11-2 and TRBJ2-7, is EAGVAQSPRYKIIEKRQSVAFWCNPISGHATLYWYQQILGQGPKLLIQFQNNGVVDDSQLPKDRFSAERLKGVDSTLKIQPAKLEDSAVYLCASSPGQSYEQYFGPGTRLTVT.

The chain links TRBV19 to TRBJ2-5; possible D gene TRBD2, 5 bases. V lost 3 bases and J lost 5, with 13 bases in between. The CDR3 has 14 residues. Germline V gene data show CDR1 as LNHDA and CDR2 as SQIVND (reference sequence). This chain's CDR3 is CASSMQASGETQYF. Here the CDR3 DNA reads TGTGCCAGTAGTATGCAGGCCTCGGGGGAGACCCAGTACTTC.

The genes are TRBV5-1 and TRBJ2-5; a weak D match, TRBD1 (5 bases). The V gene lost 0 bases and the J gene lost 0 bases, with 6 bases spanning the gap. The germline V gene encodes CDR1 SGHRS and CDR2 YFSETQ. The CDR3 contains 14 residues. CDR3 sequence (DNA): TGCGCCAGCAGCTTGGGGACACACCAAGAGACCCAGTACTTC. Residues: CASSLGTHQETQYF.

The chain carries TRBV7-2 and TRBJ2-2; D gene uncertain. The germline gives CDR1 SGHTA, CDR2 FQGNSA. CDR3 length: 12 amino acids. The ends were cut back, 4 bases at V and 6 bases at J, with 6 bases in the middle. The DNA for the CDR3 is TGTGCCAGCAGCTCGTTTGCCGGGGAGCTGTTTTTT. Translated, it gives CASSSFAGELFF.

This clone was counted only a few times. This chain joins TRBV7-9 and TRBJ2-2, with D tentatively TRBD2 (6 bases). The germline V gene has CDR1 SEHNR and CDR2 FQNEAQ (reference sequence). The V and J ends lost 5 bases and 0 bases respectively, with 16 bases between them. The CDR3 length is 17 residues. The CDR3 spells CASSLTRLASNTGELFF. The CDR3 DNA sequence: TGTGCCAGCAGCCTGACTAGGCTAGCGTCGAACACCGGGGAGCTGTTTTTT.

This chain connects TRBV5-4 to TRBJ1-3; D remains ambiguous. The CDR3 spans 13 residues. V lost 0 bases and J lost 6, with 7 bases in between. Germline V gene lookup returns CDR1 SGHNT and CDR2 YYREEE (reference sequence). CDR3 sequence reads: CASSLASINTIYF. CDR3 nucleotide sequence: TGTGCCAGCAGCTTGGCTTCGATAAACACCATATATTTT.

The chain links TRBV19 to TRBJ2-1, with TRBD1 matching 8 bases. This CDR3 has 16 amino acids. The V segment lost 2 bases and the J segment 6 bases; nucleotides outside the gene matches: 9. Germline V gives CDR1 LNHDA, CDR2 SQIVND (reference sequence). The chain's CDR3 is CASSIQGRGLSNEQFF. The CDR3 coding sequence is TGTGCCAGTAGTATACAGGGCAGGGGGCTTTCCAATGAGCAGTTCTTC. The full variable domain, in which reference TRBV19 and TRBJ2-1 provide the parts outside the CDR3, is DGGITQSPKYLFRKEGQNVTLSCEQNLNHDAMYWYRQDPGQGLRLIYYSQIVNDFQKGDIAEGYSVSREKKESFPLTVTSAQKNPTAFYLCASSIQGRGLSNEQFFGPGTRLTVL.

This clone was seen a handful of times. The chain joins TRBV7-2 to TRBJ2-5, with 9 bases aligning to TRBD2. Germline trimming cut 2 bases from V and 2 bases from J; bases unmatched to any gene: 6. The germline gives CDR1 SGHTA, CDR2 FQGNSA. The CDR3 loop spans 16 amino acids. This CDR3 is CASSLWLAGRQETQYF. CDR3 DNA: TGTGCCAGCAGCTTATGGCTAGCGGGAAGGCAAGAGACCCAGTACTTC.

This clone was counted a few times. This CDR3 is also generated by other DNA sequences in the sample. The CDR3 protein is CASSTRRDTQYF. The DNA for the CDR3 is TGTGCCAGCAGCACCCGTCGTGATACGCAGTATTTT. The rearrangement uses TRBV7-2 and TRBJ2-3; no firm D call. Trimming pared 5 bases from V and 6 bases from J, leaving 9 bases between. CDR1 and CDR2 (germline): SGHTA, FQGNSA. The CDR3 loop spans 12 amino acids. The variable domain in full, completed from reference TRBV7-2 and TRBJ2-3, reads GAGVSQSPSNKVTEKGKDVELRCDPISGHTALYWYRQSLGQGLEFLIYFQGNSAPDKSGLPSDRFSAERTGGSVSTLTIQRTQQEDSAVYLCASSTRRDTQYFGPGTRLTVL.

V and J are TRBV5-1 and TRBJ2-7; D call uncertain. CDR1 SGHRS and CDR2 YFSETQ come from the germline V gene. The CDR3 spans 15 residues. The V end lost 3 bases, the J end lost 3 bases, and 16 bases lay between the germline ends. CDR3 nucleotides: TGCGCCAGCAGCTCACCACTATCCGACATCTACGAGCAGTACTTC. This codes for CASSSPLSDIYEQYF.

The CDR3 protein is CSVVQGSDEKLFF. Written as DNA, the CDR3 is TGCAGCGTTGTCCAGGGGTCGGATGAAAAACTGTTTTTT. V usage is TRBV29-1 and J usage is TRBJ1-4, with D possibly matching TRBD1 (6 bases). This CDR3 spans 13 amino acids. The germline CDR1 and CDR2 sequences are SQVTM and ANQGSEA. V shed 4 bases and J shed 6 bases, with 12 bases lying between them.

As concerns this clone: The sample carries other DNA sequences with the same CDR3. V usage is TRBV18 and J usage is TRBJ1-1; TRBD1 is a possible D gene (5 bases). V lost 2 bases and J 2 bases, leaving 9 bases between the germline ends. This CDR3 spans 14 amino acids. Germline lookup yields CDR1 KGHSH and CDR2 LQKENI. The CDR3 region has the DNA TGTGCCAGCTCACCATTAGACAGTAACACTGAAGCTTTCTTT. Its translation is CASSPLDSNTEAFF.

The table lists this clone with a few counts. The V gene is TRBV7-2, the J gene TRBJ2-3; possibly TRBD1 for D (6 bases). V was cut by 3 bases and J by 1 base, with 20 bases left in between. There are 18 residues in the CDR3. Germline lookup yields CDR1 SGHTA and CDR2 FQGNSA. The CDR3 region is CASSFLKLGGRGTDTQYF. In DNA, the CDR3 is TGTGCCAGCAGCTTTCTCAAGTTAGGGGGTCGGGGCACAGATACGCAGTATTTT. Combining the CDR3 with reference TRBV7-2 and TRBJ2-3 gives the whole variable domain GAGVSQSPSNKVTEKGKDVELRCDPISGHTALYWYRQSLGQGLEFLIYFQGNSAPDKSGLPSDRFSAERTGGSVSTLTIQRTQQEDSAVYLCASSFLKLGGRGTDTQYFGPGTRLTVL.

The sample holds a few counts of this clone. The CDR3 spells CASSQNRPAADTQYF. The CDR3 DNA reads as TGTGCCAGCAGCCAGAATCGTCCTGCTGCAGATACGCAGTATTTT. The chain links TRBV4-2 to TRBJ2-3; no definite D call. The CDR3 runs 15 residues. CDR1 is LGHNA and CDR2 is YNFKEQ in the germline V gene. Trimming cost V 3 bases and J 4 bases, with 14 bases left between them.

The chain uses TRBV4-1 and TRBJ2-3, with D uncertain. The CDR3 runs 15 residues. V dropped 0 bases and J dropped 0 bases, with 7 bases sitting between them. Germline lookup yields CDR1 MGHRA and CDR2 YSYEKL. The CDR3 nucleotides are TGCGCCAGCAGCCAAGATGGCACTAGCACAGATACGCAGTATTTT. It encodes CASSQDGTSTDTQYF.

In its sample, this clone was seen a few times. J is TRBJ1-1 and V is TRBV29-1; D uncertain. Per the germline V gene, CDR1 is SQVTM and CDR2 is ANQGSEA. The length of the CDR3 is 14 residues. V lost 2 bases, J lost 5 bases, and 15 bases lay in between. CDR3 DNA sequence: TGCAGCGTTGAATGGGAGGGCGCGGGTACTGAAGCTTTCTTT. It codes for CSVEWEGAGTEAFF.

The chain combines TRBV19 with TRBJ2-7; no firm D call. V was pared by 6 bases and J by 0 bases, with 15 bases between. Per germline, CDR1 LNHDA and CDR2 SQIVND (reference sequence). The CDR3 is 15 residues long. The CDR3 coding sequence is TGTGCCAGTAGGGCTCGGCACGCGAGCTCCTACGAGCAGTACGTC. Its protein product is CASRARHASSYEQYV.

The rearrangement links TRBV7-2 to TRBJ1-4; 7 positions match TRBD1. Germline V gives CDR1 SGHTA, CDR2 FQGNSA. V gave up 4 bases and J gave up 5 bases; unmatched junction bases: 4. The CDR3 runs to 14 residues. The CDR3 bases are TGTGCCAGCAGCTGGGGACAGCTGAATGAAAAACTGTTTTTT. Its translation: CASSWGQLNEKLFF.

This clone was seen a few times. The chain recombines TRBV5-1 with TRBJ1-1, with 9 bases aligning to TRBD1. Germline V lookup: CDR1 SGHRS, CDR2 YFSETQ. There are 15 residues in the CDR3. J was trimmed by 2 bases and V by 0 bases; bases with no gene match: 2. CDR3 residues: CASSLEGQGNTEAFF. The CDR3 DNA is TGCGCCAGCAGCTTGGAGGGACAGGGAAACACTGAAGCTTTCTTT.

This clone was counted only a few times. The rearrangement links TRBV10-3 to TRBJ2-4; D gene uncertain. This CDR3 spans 11 amino acids. V lost 10 bases and J lost 6, with 10 bases in between. Germline CDR1 ENHRY, CDR2 SYGVKD. CDR3 region: CATSDLNIQYF. CDR3 nucleotides: TGTGCCACCTCCGACCTAAACATTCAGTACTTC.